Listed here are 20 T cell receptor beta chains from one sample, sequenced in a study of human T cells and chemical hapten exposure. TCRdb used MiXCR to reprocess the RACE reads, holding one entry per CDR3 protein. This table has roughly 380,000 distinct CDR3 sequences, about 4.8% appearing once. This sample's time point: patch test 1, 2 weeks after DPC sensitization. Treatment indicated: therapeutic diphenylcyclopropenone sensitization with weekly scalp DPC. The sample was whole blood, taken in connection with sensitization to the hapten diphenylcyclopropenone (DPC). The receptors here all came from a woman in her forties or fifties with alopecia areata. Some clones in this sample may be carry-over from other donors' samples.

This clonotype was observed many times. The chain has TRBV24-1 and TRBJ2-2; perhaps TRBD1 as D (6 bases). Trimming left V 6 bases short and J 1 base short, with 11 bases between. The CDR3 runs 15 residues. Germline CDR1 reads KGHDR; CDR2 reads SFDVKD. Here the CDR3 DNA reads TGTGCCACCAGTACCGGGACACTGAACACCGGGGAGCTGTTTTTT. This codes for CATSTGTLNTGELFF.

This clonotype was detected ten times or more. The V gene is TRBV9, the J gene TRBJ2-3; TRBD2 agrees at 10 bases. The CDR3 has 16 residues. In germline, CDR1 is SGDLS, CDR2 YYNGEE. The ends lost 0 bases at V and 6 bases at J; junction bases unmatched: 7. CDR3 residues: CASSVVGAGGPDTQYF. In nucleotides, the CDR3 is TGTGCCAGCAGCGTAGTGGGAGCGGGGGGGCCGGATACGCAGTATTTT.

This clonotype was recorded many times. CDR3 DNA: TGTGCCAGCAGTTCAGGGGGTCTCGGCACAGATACGCAGTATTTT. Protein: CASSSGGLGTDTQYF. The chain couples TRBV6-5 to TRBJ2-3, with 7 bases fitting TRBD1. J was trimmed by 1 base and V by 4 bases; bases with no gene match: 5. This CDR3 has 15 residues. Germline loops: CDR1 MNHEY, CDR2 SVGAGI.

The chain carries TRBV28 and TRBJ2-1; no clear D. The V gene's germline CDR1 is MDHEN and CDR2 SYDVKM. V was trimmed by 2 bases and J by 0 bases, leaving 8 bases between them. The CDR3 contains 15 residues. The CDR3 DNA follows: TGTGCCAGCAGTTTAAGGTGGAGCTCCTACAATGAGCAGTTCTTC. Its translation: CASSLRWSSYNEQFF. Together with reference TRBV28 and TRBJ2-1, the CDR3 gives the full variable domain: DVKVTQSSRYLVKRTGEKVFLECVQDMDHENMFWYRQDPGLGLRLIYFSYDVKMKEKGDIPEGYSVSREKKERFSLILESASTNQTSMYLCASSLRWSSYNEQFFGPGTRLTVL.

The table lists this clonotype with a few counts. CDR3 sequence reads: CASSRDPLRNEQFF. The CDR3 DNA reads TGCGCCAGCAGCCGGGACCCCTTGAGGAATGAGCAGTTCTTC. The chain uses TRBV10-1 and TRBJ2-1, with D possibly being TRBD1 or TRBD2 (5 bases each). The germline V gene encodes CDR1 WNHNN and CDR2 SYGVQD (reference sequence). V dropped 6 bases and J dropped 7 bases, with 16 bases sitting between them. This CDR3 region has 14 residues.

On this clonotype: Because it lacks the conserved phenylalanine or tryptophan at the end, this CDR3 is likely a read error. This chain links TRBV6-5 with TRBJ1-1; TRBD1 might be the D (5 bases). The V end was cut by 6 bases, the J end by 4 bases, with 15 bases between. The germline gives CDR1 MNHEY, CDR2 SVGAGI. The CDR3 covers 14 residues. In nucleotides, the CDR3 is TGTGCCAGCAGGATCAGAACAGGAGTCACTGAAGCTTTCCTT. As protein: CASRIRTGVTEAFL.

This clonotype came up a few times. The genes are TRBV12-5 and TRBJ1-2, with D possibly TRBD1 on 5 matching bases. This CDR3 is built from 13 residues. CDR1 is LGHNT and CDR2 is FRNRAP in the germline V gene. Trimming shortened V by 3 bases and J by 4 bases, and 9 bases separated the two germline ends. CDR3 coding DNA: TGTGCTAGTGGTTTCACAGGTAGCTATGGCTACACCTTC. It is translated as CASGFTGSYGYTF.

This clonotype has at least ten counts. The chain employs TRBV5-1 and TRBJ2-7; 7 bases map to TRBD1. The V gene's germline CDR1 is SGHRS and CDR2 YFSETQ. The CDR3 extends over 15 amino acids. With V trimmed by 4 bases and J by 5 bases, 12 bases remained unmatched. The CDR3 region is CASSRWTGYRHEQYF. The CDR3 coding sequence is TGCGCCAGCAGCCGTTGGACAGGTTATAGGCACGAGCAGTACTTC.

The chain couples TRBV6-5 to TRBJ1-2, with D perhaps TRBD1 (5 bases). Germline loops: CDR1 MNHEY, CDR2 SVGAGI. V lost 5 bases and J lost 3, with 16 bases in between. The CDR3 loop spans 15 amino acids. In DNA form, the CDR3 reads TGTGCCAGCAGTCATGGGGGGGTTATGGACTATGGCTACACCTTC. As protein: CASSHGGVMDYGYTF.

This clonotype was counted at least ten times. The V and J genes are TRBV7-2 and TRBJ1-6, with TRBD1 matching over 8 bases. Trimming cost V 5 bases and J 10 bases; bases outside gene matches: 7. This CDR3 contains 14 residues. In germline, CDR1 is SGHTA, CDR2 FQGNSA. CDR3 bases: TGTGCCAGCAGCCTACAGGGGGGATTGTCACCCCTCCACTTT. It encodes CASSLQGGLSPLHF.

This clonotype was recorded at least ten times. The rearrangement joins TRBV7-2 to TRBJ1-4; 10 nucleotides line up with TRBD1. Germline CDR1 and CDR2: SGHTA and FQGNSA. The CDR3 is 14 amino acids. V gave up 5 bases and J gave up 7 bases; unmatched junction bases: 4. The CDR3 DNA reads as TGTGCCAGCAGCGCGGGACAGGGGAGTGAAAAACTGTTTTTT. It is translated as CASSAGQGSEKLFF.

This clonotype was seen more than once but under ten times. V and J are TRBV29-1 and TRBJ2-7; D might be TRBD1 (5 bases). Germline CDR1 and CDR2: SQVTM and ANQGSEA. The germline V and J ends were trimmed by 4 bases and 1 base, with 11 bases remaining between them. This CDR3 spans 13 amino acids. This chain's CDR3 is CSVGQTASYEQYF. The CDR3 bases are TGCAGCGTTGGACAGACCGCTTCCTACGAGCAGTACTTC.

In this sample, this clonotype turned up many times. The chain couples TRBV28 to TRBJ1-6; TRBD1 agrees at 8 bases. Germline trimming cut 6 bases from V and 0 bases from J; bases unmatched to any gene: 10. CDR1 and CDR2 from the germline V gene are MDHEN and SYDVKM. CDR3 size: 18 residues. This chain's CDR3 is CASSTGTGRSSYNSPLHF. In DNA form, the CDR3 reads TGTGCCAGCAGCACCGGGACAGGACGGAGCTCCTATAATTCACCCCTCCACTTT. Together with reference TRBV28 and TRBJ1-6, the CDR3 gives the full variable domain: DVKVTQSSRYLVKRTGEKVFLECVQDMDHENMFWYRQDPGLGLRLIYFSYDVKMKEKGDIPEGYSVSREKKERFSLILESASTNQTSMYLCASSTGTGRSSYNSPLHFGNGTRLTVT.

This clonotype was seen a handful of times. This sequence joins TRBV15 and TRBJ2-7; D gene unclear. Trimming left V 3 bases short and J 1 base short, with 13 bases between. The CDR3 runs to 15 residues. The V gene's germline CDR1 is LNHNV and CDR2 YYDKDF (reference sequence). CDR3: CATSSNRRASYEQYF. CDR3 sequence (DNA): TGTGCCACCAGCAGTAACAGACGGGCATCCTACGAGCAGTACTTC.

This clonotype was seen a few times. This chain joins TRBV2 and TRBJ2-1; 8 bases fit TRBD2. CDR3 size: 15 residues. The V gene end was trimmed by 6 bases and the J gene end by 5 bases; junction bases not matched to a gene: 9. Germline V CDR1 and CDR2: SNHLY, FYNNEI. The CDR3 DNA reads TGTGCCAGCAGGGACCCGGGACTAGTCAACAATGAGCAGTTCTTC. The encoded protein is CASRDPGLVNNEQFF.

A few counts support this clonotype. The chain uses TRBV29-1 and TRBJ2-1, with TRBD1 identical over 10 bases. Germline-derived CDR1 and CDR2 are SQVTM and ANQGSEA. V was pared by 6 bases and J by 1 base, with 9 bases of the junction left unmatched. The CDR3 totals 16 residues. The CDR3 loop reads CSVVTGTGESYNEQFF. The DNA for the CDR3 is TGCAGCGTGGTAACCGGGACAGGGGAATCCTACAATGAGCAGTTCTTC.

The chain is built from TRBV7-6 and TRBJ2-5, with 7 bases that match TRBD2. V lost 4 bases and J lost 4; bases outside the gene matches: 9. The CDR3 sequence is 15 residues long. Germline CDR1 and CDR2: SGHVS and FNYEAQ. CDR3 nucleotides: TGTGCCAGCAGCTCCGCCGTCGGACTAGGAGAGACCCAGTACTTC. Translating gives CASSSAVGLGETQYF.

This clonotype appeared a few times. The CDR3 loop reads CASSVTSGMADTQYF. Written as DNA, the CDR3 is TGTGCCAGCAGTGTAACTAGCGGGATGGCAGATACGCAGTATTTT. The chain combines TRBV27 with TRBJ2-3; the match to TRBD2 covers 10 bases. Germline lookup yields CDR1 MNHEY and CDR2 SMNVEV (reference sequence). Trimming removed 5 bases from V and 4 bases from J; junction bases left unmatched: 6. The CDR3 has 15 amino acids.

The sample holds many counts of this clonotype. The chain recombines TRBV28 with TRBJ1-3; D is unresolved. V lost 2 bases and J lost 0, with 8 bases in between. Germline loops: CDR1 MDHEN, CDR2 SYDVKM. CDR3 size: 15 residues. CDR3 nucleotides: TGTGCCAGCAGTTTAGTTGGGCCCTCTGGAAACACCATATATTTT. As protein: CASSLVGPSGNTIYF.

The CDR3 loop is CSVEPLSGSGETQYF. Written as DNA, the CDR3 is TGCAGCGTTGAACCACTTAGCGGGAGTGGGGAGACCCAGTACTTC. V is TRBV29-1 and J is TRBJ2-5; 9 nucleotides agree with TRBD2. The CDR3 is 15 amino acids. The V gene end was trimmed by 2 bases and the J gene end by 5 bases; junction bases not matched to a gene: 9. CDR1 and CDR2 from the germline V gene are SQVTM and ANQGSEA. Variable domain in full (rest from reference TRBV29-1 and TRBJ2-5): SAVISQKPSRDICQRGTSLTIQCQVDSQVTMMFWYRQQPGQSLTLIATANQGSEATYESGFVIDKFPISRPNLTFSTLTVSNMSPEDSSIYLCSVEPLSGSGETQYFGPGTRLLVL.